These T cell receptor beta chains were read from a single sample in a study of radiotherapy plus CTLA-4 blockade in lung cancer. Profiled with immunoSEQ multiplex PCR; TCRdb holds only in-frame clones, not every one. The data contain more than 90,000 clones, approximately 77% of them singletons. Sequencing was performed on peripheral blood, taken from a patient treated with radiotherapy plus ipilimumab. The receptors were gathered from a human donor with non-small cell lung cancer that progressed on radiotherapy plus ipilimumab. Some clones in this sample may be carry-over from other donors' samples. Both conserved end residues are part of each CDR3. Fields, in order: CDR3 length, V gene, D gene, J gene, clone size, CDR3 protein, CDR3 DNA. D genes are given only for firm matches. Part of the rows lack a size; the others show once, few, many or a class for expanded clones.

>15|TRBV19|.|TRBJ2-1|.
CASSIGQSSYNEQFF
TGTGCCAGTAGTATTGGTCAGAGCTCCTACAATGAGCAGTTCTTC
>17|TRBV2|.|TRBJ2-3|.
CASSGGPVTSVADTQYF
TGTGCCAGCAGTGGAGGGCCCGTGACTAGTGTAGCAGATACGCAGTATTTT
>13|TRBV7-9|.|TRBJ2-7|few
CASSPAGSYEQYF
TGTGCCAGCAGCCCTGCAGGCTCCTACGAGCAGTACTTC
>15|TRBV10-3|.|TRBJ2-2|.
CAISDMGTNTGELFF
TGTGCCATCAGTGATATGGGGACGAACACCGGGGAGCTGTTTTTT
>13|TRBV5-6|.|TRBJ1-2|.
CASSWGRGYGYTF
TGTGCCAGCAGCTGGGGCAGGGGCTATGGCTACACCTTC
>14|TRBV5-4|.|TRBJ2-5|.
CASSVRRGEETQYF
TGTGCCAGCAGCGTGCGCAGGGGTGAAGAGACCCAGTACTTC
>16|TRBV5-6|TRBD2|TRBJ2-5|.
CASSFSSGGVQETQYF
TGTGCCAGCAGCTTTTCTAGCGGGGGTGTACAAGAGACCCAGTACTTC
>19|TRBV4-3|TRBD1|TRBJ2-2|.
CASSQDIRTGSRTTGELFF
TGCGCCAGCAGCCAAGATATTCGGACAGGAAGCAGGACCACCGGGGAGCTGTTTTTT
>11|TRBV19|.|TRBJ1-2|.
CASSRAGGYTF
TGTGCCAGTAGTAGGGCAGGAGGCTACACCTTC
>14|TRBV6-5|.|TRBJ2-7|.
CASSGLGISYEQYF
TGTGCCAGCAGTGGCTTGGGAATTTCCTACGAGCAGTACTTC
>15|TRBV5-5|TRBD1|TRBJ1-2|.
CASNKYGQGRDGYTF
TGTGCCAGCAACAAGTACGGACAGGGGAGGGATGGCTACACCTTC
>13|TRBV7-9|.|TRBJ1-5|.
CASSLAATQPQHF
TGTGCCAGCAGCTTAGCGGCCACTCAGCCCCAGCATTTT
>13|TRBV5-1|.|TRBJ1-3|.
CASSLQGGNTIYF
TGCGCCAGCAGCCTCCAGGGTGGAAACACCATATATTTT
>15|TRBV4-2|TRBD2|TRBJ2-7|.
CASSQAASGSYEQYF
TGTGCCAGCAGCCAAGCCGCTAGCGGGTCCTACGAGCAGTACTTC
>17|TRBV6-1|TRBD1|TRBJ2-7|.
CASSVYSPGQGIYEQYF
TGTGCCAGCAGTGTGTACTCGCCGGGACAGGGGATCTACGAGCAGTACTTC
>14|TRBV5-1|.|TRBJ2-3|.
CASSLAQTGDTQYF
TGCGCCAGCAGCTTGGCCCAGACGGGAGATACGCAGTATTTT
>13|TRBV28|.|TRBJ1-1|.
CASSLVANTEAFF
TGTGCCAGCAGTTTAGTAGCGAACACTGAAGCTTTCTTT
>14|TRBV11-3|.|TRBJ2-7|.
CASSLVGSSYEQYF
TGTGCCAGCAGCTTAGTGGGCAGTTCCTACGAGCAGTACTTC
>16|TRBV5-1|.|TRBJ2-3|.
CASSPPDSASTDTQYF
TGCGCCAGCAGCCCCCCCGATAGCGCCAGCACAGATACGCAGTATTTT
>12|TRBV25-1|.|TRBJ1-2|.
CASSERKAGYTF
TGTGCCAGCAGTGAAAGAAAGGCTGGCTACACCTTC
>18|TRBV5-1|TRBD2|TRBJ2-5|.
CASSSEGLAGNYQETQYF
TGCGCCAGCAGCTCGGAGGGACTAGCGGGGAATTACCAAGAGACCCAGTACTTC
>13|TRBV7-8|.|TRBJ1-6|few
CASSLQGNSPLHF
TGTGCCAGCAGCTTACAGGGAAATTCACCCCTCCACTTT
>13|TRBV11-3|.|TRBJ2-5|.
CASSFDSQETQYF
TGTGCCAGCAGCTTCGACAGTCAAGAGACCCAGTACTTC
>14|TRBV7-9|TRBD2|TRBJ2-7|once
CASSPQAGGSEQYF
TGTGCCAGCAGCCCGCAAGCGGGGGGGAGCGAGCAGTACTTC
>15|TRBV6-5|TRBD1|TRBJ2-7|.
CASSGTGTGTYEQYF
TGTGCCAGCAGTGGCACCGGGACAGGGACCTACGAGCAGTACTTC
>15|TRBV14|TRBD1|TRBJ2-7|.
CASSPAGTAFREQYF
TGTGCCAGCAGCCCGGCCGGGACAGCTTTTAGGGAGCAGTACTTC
>16|TRBV13|TRBD1|TRBJ2-3|.
CASSLEDRVFPDTQYF
TGTGCCAGCAGCTTAGAGGACAGGGTATTTCCAGATACGCAGTATTTT
>14|TRBV14|.|TRBJ1-4|.
CASSQEWGREKLFF
TGTGCCAGCAGCCAAGAATGGGGCCGGGAAAAACTGTTTTTT
>13|TRBV2|.|TRBJ1-5|.
CASNGDSNQPQHF
TGTGCCAGCAACGGCGATAGCAATCAGCCCCAGCATTTT
>15|TRBV7-3|.|TRBJ1-1|.
CASSLTPAENTEAFF
TGTGCCAGCAGCTTAACCCCTGCTGAGAACACTGAAGCTTTCTTT
>18|TRBV21-1|.|TRBJ1-4|.
CASSKLDRDPHPSEKLFF
TGTGCCAGCAGCAAATTGGACAGGGATCCGCACCCAAGTGAAAAACTGTTTTTT
>15|TRBV29-1|.|TRBJ2-1|.
CSVKTIWSSYNEQFF
TGCAGCGTTAAGACCATTTGGAGCTCCTACAATGAGCAGTTCTTC
>13|TRBV2|.|TRBJ2-7|few
CASSVLQNYEQYF
TGTGCCAGCAGTGTACTACAGAACTACGAGCAGTACTTC
>13|TRBV2|.|TRBJ1-2|.
CASSDEVNYGYTF
TGTGCCAGCAGTGATGAGGTTAACTATGGCTACACCTTC
>13|TRBV19|.|TRBJ1-2|.
CASSIATSAGYTF
TGTGCCAGTAGTATAGCAACATCGGCTGGCTACACCTTC
>11|TRBV29-1|.|TRBJ1-2|.
CSVQQGNGYTF
TGCAGCGTGCAACAGGGAAACGGCTACACCTTC
>17|TRBV27|.|TRBJ2-1|.
CASSFRKGLQAYNEQFF
TGTGCCAGCAGTTTTCGCAAGGGGCTCCAAGCCTACAATGAGCAGTTCTTC
>12|TRBV29-1|.|TRBJ1-1|.
CSVETMNTEAFF
TGCAGCGTTGAAACCATGAACACTGAAGCTTTCTTT
>11|TRBV20-1|.|TRBJ1-2|.
CSAIVNYGYTF
TGCAGTGCTATTGTTAACTATGGCTACACCTTC
>14|TRBV7-2|.|TRBJ2-7|.
CASSQQTDFYEQYF
TGTGCCAGCAGCCAACAAACAGATTTCTACGAGCAGTACTTC
>15|TRBV11-2|.|TRBJ1-2|.
CASSPDHSSNYGYTF
TGTGCCAGCAGCCCGGACCACTCGTCGAACTATGGCTACACCTTC
>15|TRBV7-6|TRBD1|TRBJ2-7|.
CASSLGGTGGYEQYF
TGTGCCAGCAGCTTAGGAGGGACAGGGGGCTACGAGCAGTACTTC
>15|TRBV11-3|TRBD1|TRBJ2-1|.
CASSPGQGSYNEQFF
TGTGCCAGCAGCCCGGGACAGGGTTCCTACAATGAGCAGTTCTTC
>14|TRBV5-1|.|TRBJ2-5|.
CASSLVAVQETQYF
TGCGCCAGCAGCTTGGTGGCAGTCCAAGAGACCCAGTACTTC
>15|TRBV6-1|.|TRBJ1-5|.
CASSEAGGRDQPQHF
TGTGCCAGCAGTGAAGCAGGGGGACGGGATCAGCCCCAGCATTTT
>14|TRBV6-5|.|TRBJ1-1|.
CASSRQDSYTEAFF
TGTGCCAGCAGTCGACAAGACAGTTACACTGAAGCTTTCTTT
>15|TRBV5-1|TRBD1|TRBJ2-1|.
CASSSGQGVSNEQFF
TGCGCCAGCAGCTCGGGACAGGGGGTAAGCAATGAGCAGTTCTTC
>13|TRBV9|.|TRBJ2-7|.
CASSPQGGYEQYF
TGTGCCAGCAGCCCACAGGGTGGGTACGAGCAGTACTTC
>14|TRBV15|.|TRBJ2-1|.
CATALLPSYNEQFF
TGTGCCACCGCCCTCTTGCCTTCCTACAATGAGCAGTTCTTC
>15|TRBV7-2|TRBD2|TRBJ2-1|.
CASSPLAGYNNEQFF
TGTGCCAGCAGCCCTCTAGCGGGTTACAACAATGAGCAGTTCTTC
>16|TRBV5-1|TRBD2|TRBJ2-7|.
CASSTTGLAGSYEQYF
TGCGCCAGCAGCACCACGGGACTAGCGGGGTCCTACGAGCAGTACTTC
>15|TRBV7-3|TRBD1|TRBJ1-1|.
CASSPGTGGETEAFF
TGTGCCAGCAGTCCCGGGACAGGGGGCGAGACTGAAGCTTTCTTT
>12|TRBV30|.|TRBJ2-5|once
CAWSVLAETQYF
TGTGCCTGGAGTGTCCTAGCGGAGACCCAGTACTTC
>15|TRBV28|.|TRBJ1-4|.
CASRGTDATNEKLFF
TGTGCCAGCAGAGGGACCGATGCAACTAATGAAAAACTGTTTTTT